Described below is a single T cell receptor beta chain sequence and its context. Antigen: not known. PCR employed 60 Vbeta and 13 Jbeta primers. Data came from immunoSEQ multiplex PCR; TCRdb stores just in-frame clones and leaves some out. The sample contains about 180,000 clones, approximately 84% of which appear only once. Trimming cost V 2 bases and J 5 bases; bases outside gene matches: 3. The CDR3 consists of 15 residues. Germline V gene lookup returns CDR1 SGHTA and CDR2 FQGNSA. This sample stems from a study of cytomegalovirus exposure and HLA in healthy donors. The study's findings and limits: Sequencing had likely introduced a cluster of highly shared sequence variants as an artifact.

The sample was PBMCs. This rearrangement joins TRBV7-2 to TRBJ1-4, with 9 bases lining up with TRBD1. The receptor comes from a girl under 18 in good health and CMV-seropositive. In DNA, the CDR3 is TGTGCCAGCAGCTTAAACAGGGGGCGCAATGAAAAACTGTTTTTT. Translated: CASSLNRGRNEKLFF.